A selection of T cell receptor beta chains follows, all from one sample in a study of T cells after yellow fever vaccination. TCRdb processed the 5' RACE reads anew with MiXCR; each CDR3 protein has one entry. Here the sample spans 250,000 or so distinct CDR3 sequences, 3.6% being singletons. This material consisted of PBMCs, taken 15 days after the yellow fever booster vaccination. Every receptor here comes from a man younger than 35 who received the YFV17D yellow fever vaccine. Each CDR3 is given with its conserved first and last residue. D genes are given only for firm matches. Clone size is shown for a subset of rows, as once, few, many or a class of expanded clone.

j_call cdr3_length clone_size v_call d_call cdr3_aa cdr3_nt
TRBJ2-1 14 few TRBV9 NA CASSGQWAGNEQFF TGTGCCAGCAGCGGCCAGTGGGCAGGCAATGAGCAGTTCTTC
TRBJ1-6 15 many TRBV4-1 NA CASSQDVGGRSPLHF TGCGCCAGCAGCCAAGATGTGGGGGGTCGATCACCCCTCCACTTT
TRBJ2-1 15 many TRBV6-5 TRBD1 CASRETGSPYNEQFF TGTGCCAGCAGGGAGACAGGGTCCCCCTACAATGAGCAGTTCTTC
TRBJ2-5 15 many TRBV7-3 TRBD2 CASSSGLAREETQYF TGTGCCAGCAGCTCGGGACTAGCGAGGGAAGAGACCCAGTACTTC
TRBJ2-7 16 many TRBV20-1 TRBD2 CSARDHERGSSYEQYF TGCAGTGCTAGAGATCATGAGCGGGGGAGCTCCTACGAGCAGTACTTC
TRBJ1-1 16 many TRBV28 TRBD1 CASSPPRDSRNTEAFF TGTGCCAGCAGTCCACCTAGGGACAGCAGAAACACTGAAGCTTTCTTT
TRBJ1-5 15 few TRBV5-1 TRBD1 CASSLGTGDRQPQHF TGCGCCAGCAGCTTGGGGACAGGGGATCGTCAGCCCCAGCATTTT
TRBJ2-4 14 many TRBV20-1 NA CSARERGDKNIQYF TGCAGTGCTAGAGAAAGGGGGGACAAAAACATTCAGTACTTC
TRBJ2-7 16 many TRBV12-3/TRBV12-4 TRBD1 CASSHPTGSISYEQYF TGTGCCAGCAGCCACCCGACAGGGTCCATATCCTACGAGCAGTACTTC
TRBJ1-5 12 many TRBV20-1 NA CSASQANQPQHF TGCAGTGCTAGCCAGGCTAATCAGCCCCAGCATTTT
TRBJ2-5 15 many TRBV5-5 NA CASSSRRAHGETQYF TGTGCCAGCAGCTCACGCAGGGCCCACGGAGAGACCCAGTACTTC
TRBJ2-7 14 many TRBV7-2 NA CASSRSGGWYEQYF TGTGCCAGCAGTCGGTCCGGGGGATGGTACGAGCAGTACTTC
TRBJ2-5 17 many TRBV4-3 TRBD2 CASSQDQTSGYQETQYF TGCGCCAGCAGCCAGGATCAGACTAGCGGGTACCAAGAGACCCAGTACTTC
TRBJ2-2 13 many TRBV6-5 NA CASSYSAGGELFF TGTGCCAGCAGTTACTCGGCCGGCGGGGAGCTGTTTTTT
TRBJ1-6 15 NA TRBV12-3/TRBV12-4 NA CASSLRGGYNSPLHF TGTGCCAGCAGTTTAAGGGGCGGGTATAATTCACCCCTCCACTTT